Presented here are 4 T cell receptor beta chains from one specimen sequenced in a study of T cells in localized non-small cell lung cancer. Assay used: immunoSEQ multiplex PCR; TCRdb lists only in-frame clones, some missing. The sample has tens of thousands of clones, roughly 90% seen once. Here the sequenced sample was peripheral blood, taken before any cancer treatment. All receptors derive from a female donor older than 55 with stage I lung adenocarcinoma.

This clone showed up just once. The chain recombines TRBV6-1 with TRBJ2-6, with D possibly matching TRBD2 (6 bases). The V gene's germline CDR1 is MNHNS and CDR2 SASEGT. The CDR3 extends over 14 amino acids. Trimming shortened V by 4 bases and J by 2 bases, and 6 bases separated the two germline ends. The CDR3 spells CASSAGAGANVLTF. The CDR3 bases are TGTGCCAGCAGTGCGGGGGCTGGGGCCAACGTCCTGACTTTC.

This chain connects TRBV30 to TRBJ1-2; possible D gene TRBD1, 5 bases. The CDR3 runs to 12 residues. The V and J ends lost 5 bases and 5 bases respectively, with 12 bases between them. In germline, CDR1 is GTSNPN, CDR2 SVGIG (reference sequence). CDR3 sequence (DNA): TGTGCCTGGGAACCGGGGACTTATGGCTACACCTTC. This sequence encodes CAWEPGTYGYTF.

A single count supports this clone. V usage is TRBV2 and J usage is TRBJ1-5, with TRBD1 identical over 9 bases. V gave up 6 bases and J gave up 4 bases; unmatched junction bases: 1. Germline values: CDR1 SNHLY, CDR2 FYNNEI. This CDR3 spans 13 amino acids. CDR3 region: CASRGTGNQPQHF. CDR3 DNA: TGTGCCAGCAGAGGGACAGGGAATCAGCCCCAGCATTTT.

V and J are TRBV7-2 and TRBJ1-5; D not resolved. There are 15 residues in the CDR3. V lost 5 bases and J lost 0, with 11 bases in between. The V gene's germline CDR1 is SGHTA and CDR2 FQGNSA. The CDR3 DNA follows: TGTGCCAGCAGCATTCAAGGATATAGCAATCAGCCCCAGCATTTT. The encoded protein is CASSIQGYSNQPQHF.